This is a list of T cell receptor beta chains from one sample in a study of blood T cell repertoires in COVID-19. Profiled with immunoSEQ multiplex PCR; TCRdb holds only in-frame clones, not every one. This table has some 180,000 clones, more than 75% appearing once. The specimen sequenced was peripheral blood. Every receptor here comes from a woman in her forties with COVID-19, enrolled during active disease. Both conserved end residues are part of each CDR3.

v_gene,j_gene,CDR3aa
TRBV7-8,TRBJ2-1,CASGPGAPYNEQFF
TRBV5-6,TRBJ1-5,CASSRTGRLFSNQPQHF
TRBV7-2,TRBJ2-7,CASSHSGGAYEQYF
TRBV15,TRBJ1-1,CATSRVQGTEAFF
TRBV5-1,TRBJ2-2,CASSPEPSGSTGELFF
TRBV11-2,TRBJ1-6,CASSLELSNSPLHF
TRBV27,TRBJ2-2,CAGGRSNTGELFF
TRBV24-1,TRBJ2-2,CATSDSTGTGTGELFF
TRBV19,TRBJ2-2,CASSRDRGTGELFF
TRBV29-1,TRBJ2-7,CSVERPPYEQYF
TRBV19,TRBJ2-4,CASSIWDSPTSIQYF
TRBV19,TRBJ1-2,CASPDRTGGYTF
TRBV5-1,TRBJ2-3,CASSSLTGSTDTQYF
TRBV6-4,TRBJ1-1,CASSVQPNTEAFF
TRBV30,TRBJ2-7,CAWSVIAGEQYF
TRBV18,TRBJ2-1,CASSPPRSGAGGPNNEQFF
TRBV5-1,TRBJ2-1,CASSFRSGDEQFF
TRBV2,TRBJ2-7,CASSPGLAGGFSYEQYF
TRBV7-2,TRBJ2-1,CASSLQAREMQEQFF
TRBV25-1,TRBJ2-2,CASTRDSPNTGELFF
TRBV5-1,TRBJ2-2,CASSPVSSGRGTGELFF
TRBV4-1,TRBJ2-3,CASSQIPRAHTDTQYF
TRBV19,TRBJ2-7,CASRETGLAGYYEQYF
TRBV4-3,TRBJ1-5,CASSQSARGLQQPQHF
TRBV25-1,TRBJ1-6,CASSISDRGNSPLHF
TRBV5-1,TRBJ2-1,CASSPRTAHHNEQFF
TRBV19,TRBJ1-4,CASSRTTGFGILFF
TRBV2,TRBJ1-5,CASSPRTGSNQPQHF
TRBV10-3,TRBJ2-7,CATQTSGGAFDEQYF
TRBV19,TRBJ1-3,CASSHRRFSGNTIYF
TRBV18,TRBJ2-7,CASSPPQGAGYEQYF
TRBV7-8,TRBJ1-5,CASSLAGTGTNQPQHF
TRBV2,TRBJ2-7,CASSAESALGEQYF
TRBV4-1,TRBJ1-3,CASSQAGANTIYF
TRBV29-1,TRBJ2-3,CSVNPPSAGTDTQYF
TRBV7-6,TRBJ2-2,CASSYTSGSFLGELFF
TRBV7-2,TRBJ2-5,CASSLGLETQYF
TRBV7-9,TRBJ1-1,CASSPGANRGIANEAFF
TRBV27,TRBJ1-2,CASRGSYYGYTF
TRBV6-6,TRBJ2-3,CASSRGWTSVGADTQYF
TRBV24-1,TRBJ2-7,CATSDVRGRTYEQYF
TRBV18,TRBJ1-3,CASSSTRDRAGNTIYF
TRBV4-1,TRBJ2-5,CASGSEGGETQYF
TRBV6-5,TRBJ2-1,CASSKDRGFDEQFF
TRBV2,TRBJ1-4,CASIPGTGYEKLFF
TRBV15,TRBJ2-7,CATSPILTGTRHEQYF
TRBV7-2,TRBJ1-2,CASSLAVGDYYGYTF
TRBV5-1,TRBJ2-1,CASSLDGYSYNEQFF
TRBV7-2,TRBJ1-2,CASSSYLRRGTNYGYTF
TRBV5-1,TRBJ1-2,CASSLLVDRGLSGYTF
TRBV30,TRBJ2-7,CAWSWSGGGSYEQYF
TRBV7-2,TRBJ2-7,CASSRTGFSYEQYF
TRBV5-1,TRBJ1-2,CASSSGGYGYTF
TRBV10-3,TRBJ1-4,CAISGKDRGDEKLFF
TRBV19,TRBJ1-4,CASSPRGTGEKKLFF